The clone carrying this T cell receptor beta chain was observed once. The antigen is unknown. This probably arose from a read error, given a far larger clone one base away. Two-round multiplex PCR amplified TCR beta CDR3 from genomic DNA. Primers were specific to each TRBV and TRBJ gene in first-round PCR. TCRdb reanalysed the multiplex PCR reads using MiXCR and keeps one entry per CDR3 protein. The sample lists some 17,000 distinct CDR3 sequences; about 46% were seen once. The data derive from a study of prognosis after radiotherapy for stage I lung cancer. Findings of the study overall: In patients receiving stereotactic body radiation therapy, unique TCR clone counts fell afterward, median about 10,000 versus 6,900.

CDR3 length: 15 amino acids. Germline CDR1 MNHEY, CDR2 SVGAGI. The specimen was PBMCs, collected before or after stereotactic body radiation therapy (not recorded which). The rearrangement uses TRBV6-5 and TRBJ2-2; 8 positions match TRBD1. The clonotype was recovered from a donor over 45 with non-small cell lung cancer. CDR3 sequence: CSSSPDRANTGELFF. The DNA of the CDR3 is TGTTCCAGCAGCCCGGACAGGGCCAACACCGGGGAGCTGTTTTTT.